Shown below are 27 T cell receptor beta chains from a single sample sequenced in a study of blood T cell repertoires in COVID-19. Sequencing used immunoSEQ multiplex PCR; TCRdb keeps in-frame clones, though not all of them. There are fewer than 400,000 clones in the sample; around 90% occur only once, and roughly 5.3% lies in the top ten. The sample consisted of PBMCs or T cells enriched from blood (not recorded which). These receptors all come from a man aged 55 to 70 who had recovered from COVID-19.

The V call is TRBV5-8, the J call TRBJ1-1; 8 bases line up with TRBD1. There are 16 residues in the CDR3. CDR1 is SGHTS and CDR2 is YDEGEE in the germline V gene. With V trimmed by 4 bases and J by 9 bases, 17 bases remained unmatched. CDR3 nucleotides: TGTGCCAGCAGCATAGGACAGGGCCTCCCTTCTCTAAAAGCTTTCTTT. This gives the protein CASSIGQGLPSLKAFF.

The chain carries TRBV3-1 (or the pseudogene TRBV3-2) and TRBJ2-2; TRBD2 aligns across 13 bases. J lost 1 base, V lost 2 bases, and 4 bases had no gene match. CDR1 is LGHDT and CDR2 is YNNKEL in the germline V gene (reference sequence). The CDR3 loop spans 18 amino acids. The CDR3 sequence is CASSQPGLAGVNTGELFF. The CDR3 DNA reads TGTGCCAGCAGCCAACCAGGACTAGCGGGAGTGAACACCGGGGAGCTGTTTTTT.

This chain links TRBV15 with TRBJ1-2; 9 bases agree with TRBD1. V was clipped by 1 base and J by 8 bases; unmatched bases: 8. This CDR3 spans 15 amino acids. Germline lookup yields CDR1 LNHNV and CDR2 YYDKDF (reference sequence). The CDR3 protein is CATSRVGGQGYGYTF. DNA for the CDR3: TGTGCCACCAGCAGAGTTGGGGGACAGGGTTACGGCTACACCTTC.

CDR3 DNA: TGTGCCAGTAGTATATACGGATACGGACAGGGGAAGACTGAAGCTTTCTTT. It specifies CASSIYGYGQGKTEAFF. V is TRBV19 and J is TRBJ1-1; 9 bases agree with TRBD1. CDR1 is LNHDA, CDR2 SQIVND, per germline (reference sequence). This CDR3 has 17 residues. With 2 bases clipped from V and 5 bases from J, the junction kept 12 bases outside the gene matches.

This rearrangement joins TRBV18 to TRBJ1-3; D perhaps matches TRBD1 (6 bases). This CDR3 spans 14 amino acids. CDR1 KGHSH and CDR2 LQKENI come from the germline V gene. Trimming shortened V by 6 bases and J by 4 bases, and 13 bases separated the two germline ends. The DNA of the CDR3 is TGTGCCAGCTCTCTTACAGGGTTCGGAAACACCATATATTTT. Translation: CASSLTGFGNTIYF.

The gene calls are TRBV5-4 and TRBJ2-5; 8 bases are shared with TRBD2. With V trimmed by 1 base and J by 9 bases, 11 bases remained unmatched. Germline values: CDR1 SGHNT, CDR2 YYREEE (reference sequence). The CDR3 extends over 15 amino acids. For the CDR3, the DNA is TGTGCCAGCAGCTTGCGCCTAGCGGGTCAGGAGGCCCAGTACTTC. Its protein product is CASSLRLAGQEAQYF.

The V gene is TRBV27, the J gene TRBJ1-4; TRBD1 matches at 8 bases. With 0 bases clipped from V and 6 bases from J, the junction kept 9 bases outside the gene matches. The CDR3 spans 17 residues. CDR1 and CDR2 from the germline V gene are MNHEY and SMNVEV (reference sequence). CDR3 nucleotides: TGTGCCAGCAGTTTATCTTGGCAGGGGGCAAAGGATGAAAAACTGTTTTTT. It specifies CASSLSWQGAKDEKLFF.

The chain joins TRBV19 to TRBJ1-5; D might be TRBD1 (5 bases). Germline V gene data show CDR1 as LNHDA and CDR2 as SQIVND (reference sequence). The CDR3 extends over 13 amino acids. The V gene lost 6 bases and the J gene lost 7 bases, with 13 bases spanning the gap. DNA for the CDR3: TGTGCCAGTAGCAATGGGGGGGAGCAGCCCCAGCATTTT. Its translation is CASSNGGEQPQHF. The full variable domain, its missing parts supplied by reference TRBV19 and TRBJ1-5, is DGGITQSPKYLFRKEGQNVTLSCEQNLNHDAMYWYRQDPGQGLRLIYYSQIVNDFQKGDIAEGYSVSREKKESFPLTVTSAQKNPTAFYLCASSNGGEQPQHFGDGTRLSIL.

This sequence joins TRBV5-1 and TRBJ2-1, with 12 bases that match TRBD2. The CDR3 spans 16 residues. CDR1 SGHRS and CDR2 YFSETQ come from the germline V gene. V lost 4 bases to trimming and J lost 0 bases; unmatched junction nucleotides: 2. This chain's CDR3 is CASSMGLAGSYNEQFF. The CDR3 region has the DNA TGCGCCAGCAGCATGGGACTAGCGGGCTCCTACAATGAGCAGTTCTTC.

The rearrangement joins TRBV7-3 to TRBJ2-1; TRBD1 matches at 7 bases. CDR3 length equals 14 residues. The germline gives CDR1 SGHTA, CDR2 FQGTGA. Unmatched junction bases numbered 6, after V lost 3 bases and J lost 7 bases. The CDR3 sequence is CASSLRTGHNEQFF. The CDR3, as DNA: TGTGCCAGCAGCTTGAGGACAGGTCATAATGAGCAGTTCTTC.

As DNA, the CDR3 is TGTGCCAGCAGTTTGATAGCATTCGAGCAGTACTTC. Amino acid sequence: CASSLIAFEQYF. This chain uses TRBV28 with TRBJ2-7; D gene ambiguous. The CDR3 is 12 amino acids. CDR1 and CDR2 (germline): MDHEN, SYDVKM. V was cut by 3 bases and J by 6 bases, with 9 bases left in between.

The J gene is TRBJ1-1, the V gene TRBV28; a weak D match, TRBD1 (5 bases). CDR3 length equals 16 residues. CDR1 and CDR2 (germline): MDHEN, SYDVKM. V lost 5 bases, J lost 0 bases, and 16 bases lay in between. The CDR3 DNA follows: TGTGCCAGCAGTGGGAGGGGCGGACCCTTGAACACTGAAGCTTTCTTT. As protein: CASSGRGGPLNTEAFF. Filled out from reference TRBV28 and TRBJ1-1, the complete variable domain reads DVKVTQSSRYLVKRTGEKVFLECVQDMDHENMFWYRQDPGLGLRLIYFSYDVKMKEKGDIPEGYSVSREKKERFSLILESASTNQTSMYLCASSGRGGPLNTEAFFGQGTRLTVV.

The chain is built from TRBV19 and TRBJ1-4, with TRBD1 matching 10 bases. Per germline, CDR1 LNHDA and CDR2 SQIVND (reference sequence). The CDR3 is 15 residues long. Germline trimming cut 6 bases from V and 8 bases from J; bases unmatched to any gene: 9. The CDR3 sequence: CASRPRGTGEEKLFF. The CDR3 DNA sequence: TGTGCCAGTAGGCCCCGCGGGACAGGGGAAGAAAAACTGTTTTTT.

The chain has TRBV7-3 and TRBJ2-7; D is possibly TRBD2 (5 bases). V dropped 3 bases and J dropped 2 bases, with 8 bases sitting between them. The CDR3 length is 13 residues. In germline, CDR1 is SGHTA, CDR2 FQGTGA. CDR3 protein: CASSLGDTYEQYF. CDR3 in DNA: TGTGCCAGCAGCTTGGGAGACACCTACGAGCAGTACTTC.

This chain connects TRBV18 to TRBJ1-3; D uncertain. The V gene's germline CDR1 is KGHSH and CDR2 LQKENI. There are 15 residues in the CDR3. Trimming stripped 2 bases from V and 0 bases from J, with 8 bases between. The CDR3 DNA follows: TGTGCCAGCTCACCAACACCCCTCTCTGGAAACACCATATATTTT. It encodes CASSPTPLSGNTIYF.

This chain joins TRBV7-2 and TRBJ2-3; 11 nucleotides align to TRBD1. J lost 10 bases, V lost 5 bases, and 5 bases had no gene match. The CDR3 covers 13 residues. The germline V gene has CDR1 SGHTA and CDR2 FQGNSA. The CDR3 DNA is TGTGCCAGCAGCACCCGGGACAGGGGGGCGCAGTATTTT. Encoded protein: CASSTRDRGAQYF.

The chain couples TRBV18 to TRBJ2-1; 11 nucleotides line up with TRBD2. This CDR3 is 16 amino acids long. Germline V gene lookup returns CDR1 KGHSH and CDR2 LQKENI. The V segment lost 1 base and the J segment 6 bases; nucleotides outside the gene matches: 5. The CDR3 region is CASSPLYTSGSNEQFF. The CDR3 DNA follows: TGTGCCAGCTCACCACTTTATACTAGCGGGAGCAATGAGCAGTTCTTC.

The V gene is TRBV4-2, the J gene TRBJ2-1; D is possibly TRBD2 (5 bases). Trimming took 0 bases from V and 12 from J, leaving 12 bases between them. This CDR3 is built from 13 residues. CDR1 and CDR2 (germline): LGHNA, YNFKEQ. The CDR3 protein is CASSQDEGRRQFF. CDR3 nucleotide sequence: TGTGCCAGCAGCCAAGACGAGGGAAGGCGGCAGTTCTTC.

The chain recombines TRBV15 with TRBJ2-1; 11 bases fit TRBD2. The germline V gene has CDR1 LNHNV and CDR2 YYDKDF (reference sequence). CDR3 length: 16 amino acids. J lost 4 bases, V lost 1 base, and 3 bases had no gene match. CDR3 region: CATSRGIAGGYNEQFF. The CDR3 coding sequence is TGTGCCACCAGCAGAGGAATAGCGGGAGGGTACAATGAGCAGTTCTTC.

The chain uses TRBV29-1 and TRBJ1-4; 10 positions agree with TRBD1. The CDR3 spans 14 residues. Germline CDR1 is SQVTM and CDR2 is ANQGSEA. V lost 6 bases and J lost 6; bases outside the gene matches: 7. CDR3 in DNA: TGCAGCGTCCTGACAGGGGGCTCGTATGAAAAACTGTTTTTT. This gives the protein CSVLTGGSYEKLFF.

The CDR3 here is CSVEGGLAGGTRFLETQYF. CDR3 coding DNA: TGCAGCGTTGAAGGGGGACTAGCGGGAGGGACACGCTTCTTGGAGACCCAGTACTTC. V usage is TRBV29-1 and J usage is TRBJ2-5; 16 bases map to TRBD2. Germline V gene lookup returns CDR1 SQVTM and CDR2 ANQGSEA. This CDR3 is 19 amino acids long. Germline trimming cut 1 base from V and 5 bases from J; bases unmatched to any gene: 13.

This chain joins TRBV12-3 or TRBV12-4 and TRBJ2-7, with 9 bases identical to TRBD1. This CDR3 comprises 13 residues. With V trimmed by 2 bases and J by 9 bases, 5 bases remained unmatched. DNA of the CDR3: TGTGCCAGCAGTTTATGGGACAGGGACGGGCAGTACTTC. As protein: CASSLWDRDGQYF.

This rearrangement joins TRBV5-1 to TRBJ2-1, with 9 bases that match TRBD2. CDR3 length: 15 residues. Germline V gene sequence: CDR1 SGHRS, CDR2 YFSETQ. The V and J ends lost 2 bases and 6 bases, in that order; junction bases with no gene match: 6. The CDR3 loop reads CASSFSGTSLNEQFF. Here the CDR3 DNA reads TGCGCCAGCAGCTTCTCCGGGACTAGCCTCAATGAGCAGTTCTTC.

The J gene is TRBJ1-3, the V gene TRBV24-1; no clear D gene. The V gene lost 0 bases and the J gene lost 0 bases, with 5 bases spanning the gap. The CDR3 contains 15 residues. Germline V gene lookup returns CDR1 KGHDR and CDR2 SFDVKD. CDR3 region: CATSDLTVSGNTIYF. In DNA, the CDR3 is TGTGCCACCAGTGATTTGACAGTCTCTGGAAACACCATATATTTT.

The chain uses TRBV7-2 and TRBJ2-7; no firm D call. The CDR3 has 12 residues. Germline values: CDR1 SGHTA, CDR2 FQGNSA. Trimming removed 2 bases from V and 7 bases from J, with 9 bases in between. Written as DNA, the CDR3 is TGTGCCAGCAGCTTATCTAGTAGGGAGCAGTACTTC. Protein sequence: CASSLSSREQYF.

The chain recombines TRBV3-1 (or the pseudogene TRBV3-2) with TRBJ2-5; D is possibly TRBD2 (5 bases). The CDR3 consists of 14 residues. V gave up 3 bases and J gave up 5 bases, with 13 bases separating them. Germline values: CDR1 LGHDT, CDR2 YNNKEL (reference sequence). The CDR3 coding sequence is TGTGCCAGCAGCCACGGACCTCGGAGGGAGACCCAGTACTTC. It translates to CASSHGPRRETQYF.

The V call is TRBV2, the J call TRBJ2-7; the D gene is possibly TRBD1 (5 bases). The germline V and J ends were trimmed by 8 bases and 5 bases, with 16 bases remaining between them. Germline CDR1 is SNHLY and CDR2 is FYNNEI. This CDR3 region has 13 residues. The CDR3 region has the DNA TGTGCCAGCGCACAGGTAGCTGTGGACGAGCAGTACTTC. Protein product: CASAQVAVDEQYF.